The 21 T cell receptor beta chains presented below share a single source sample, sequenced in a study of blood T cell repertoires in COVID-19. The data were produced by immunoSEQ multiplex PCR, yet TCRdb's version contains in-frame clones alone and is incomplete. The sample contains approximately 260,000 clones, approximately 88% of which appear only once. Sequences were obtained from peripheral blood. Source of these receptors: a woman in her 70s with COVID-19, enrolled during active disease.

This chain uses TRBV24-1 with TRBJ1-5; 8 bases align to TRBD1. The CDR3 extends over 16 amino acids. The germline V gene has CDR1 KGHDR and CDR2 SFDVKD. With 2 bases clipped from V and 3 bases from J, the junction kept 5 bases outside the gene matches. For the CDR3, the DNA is TGTGCCACCAGTGATTCCGGACAGGGTGACAATCAGCCCCAGCATTTT. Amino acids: CATSDSGQGDNQPQHF.

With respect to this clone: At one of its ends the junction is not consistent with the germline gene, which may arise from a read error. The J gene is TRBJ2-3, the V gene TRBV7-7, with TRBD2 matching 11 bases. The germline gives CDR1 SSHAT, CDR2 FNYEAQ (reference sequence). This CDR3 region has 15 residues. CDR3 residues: CASSQLAGVTDTQYF. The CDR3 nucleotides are TGTGCTAGCAGCCAACTAGCGGGGGTCACAGATACGCAGTATTTT.

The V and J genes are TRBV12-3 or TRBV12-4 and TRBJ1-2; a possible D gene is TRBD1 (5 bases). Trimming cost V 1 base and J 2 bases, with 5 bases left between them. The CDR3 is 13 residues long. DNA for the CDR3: TGTGCCAGCAGTTTAGACAGGAACTATGGCTACACCTTC. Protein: CASSLDRNYGYTF.

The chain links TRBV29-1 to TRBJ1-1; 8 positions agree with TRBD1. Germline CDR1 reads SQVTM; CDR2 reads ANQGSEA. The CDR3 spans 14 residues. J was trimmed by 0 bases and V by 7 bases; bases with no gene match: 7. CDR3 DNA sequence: TGCAGCGCCGCCACAGGGGGGGTGAACACTGAAGCTTTCTTT. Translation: CSAATGGVNTEAFF.

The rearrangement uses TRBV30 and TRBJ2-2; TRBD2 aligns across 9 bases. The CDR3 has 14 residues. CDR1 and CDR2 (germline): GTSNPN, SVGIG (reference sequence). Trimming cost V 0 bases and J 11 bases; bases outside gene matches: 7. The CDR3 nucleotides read TGTGCCTGGAGTGTCGCGGCGGGAGGGCCCGAGCTGTTTTTT. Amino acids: CAWSVAAGGPELFF.

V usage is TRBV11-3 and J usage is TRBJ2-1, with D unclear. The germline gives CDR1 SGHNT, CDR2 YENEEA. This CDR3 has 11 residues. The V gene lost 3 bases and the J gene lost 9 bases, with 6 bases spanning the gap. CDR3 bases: TGTGCCAGCAGCTTCCACGGTGAGCAGTTCTTC. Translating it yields CASSFHGEQFF.

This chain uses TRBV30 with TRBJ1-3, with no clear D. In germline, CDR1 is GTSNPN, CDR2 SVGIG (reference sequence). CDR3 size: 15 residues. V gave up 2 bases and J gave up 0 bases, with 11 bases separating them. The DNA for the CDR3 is TGTGCCTGGAGTCCCCAGGCGTTCTCTGGAAACACCATATATTTT. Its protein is CAWSPQAFSGNTIYF.

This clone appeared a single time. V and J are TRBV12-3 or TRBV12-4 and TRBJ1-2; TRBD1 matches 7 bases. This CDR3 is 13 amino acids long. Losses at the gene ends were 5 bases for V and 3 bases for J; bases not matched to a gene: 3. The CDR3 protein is CASSNDRDYGYTF. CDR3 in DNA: TGTGCCAGCAGTAATGACAGGGACTATGGCTACACCTTC.

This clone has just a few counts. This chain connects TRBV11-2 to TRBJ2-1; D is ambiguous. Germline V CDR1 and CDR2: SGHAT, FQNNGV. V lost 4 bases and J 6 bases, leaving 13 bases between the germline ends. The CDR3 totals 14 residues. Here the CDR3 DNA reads TGTGCCAGCAGCTCGAACAGCTTAAGCAATGAGCAGTTCTTC. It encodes CASSSNSLSNEQFF.

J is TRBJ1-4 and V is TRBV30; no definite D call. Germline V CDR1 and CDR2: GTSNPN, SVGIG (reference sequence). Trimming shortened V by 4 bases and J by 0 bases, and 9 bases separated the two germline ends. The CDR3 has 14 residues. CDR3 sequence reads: CAWTSAATNEKLFF. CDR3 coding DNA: TGTGCCTGGACTAGTGCAGCAACTAATGAAAAACTGTTTTTT.

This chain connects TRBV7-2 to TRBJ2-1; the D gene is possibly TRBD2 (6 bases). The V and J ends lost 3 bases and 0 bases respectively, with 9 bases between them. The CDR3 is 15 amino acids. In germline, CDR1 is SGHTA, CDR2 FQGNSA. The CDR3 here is CASSFGGASYNEQFF. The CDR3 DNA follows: TGTGCCAGCAGCTTTGGCGGGGCCTCCTACAATGAGCAGTTCTTC.

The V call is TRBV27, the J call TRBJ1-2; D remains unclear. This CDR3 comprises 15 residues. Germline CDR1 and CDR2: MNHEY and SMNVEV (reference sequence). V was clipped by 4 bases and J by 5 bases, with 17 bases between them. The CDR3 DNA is TGTGCCAGCAGTTCCCTGGAGGCAAGAACTTATGGCTACACCTTC. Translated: CASSSLEARTYGYTF.

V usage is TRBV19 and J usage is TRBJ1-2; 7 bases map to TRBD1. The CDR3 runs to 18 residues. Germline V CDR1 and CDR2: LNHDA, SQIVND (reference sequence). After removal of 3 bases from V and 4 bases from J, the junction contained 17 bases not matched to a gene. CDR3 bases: TGTGCCAGTAGTATTTTTAACGGGTTGGACAGGACAGTCTATGGCTACACCTTC. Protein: CASSIFNGLDRTVYGYTF.

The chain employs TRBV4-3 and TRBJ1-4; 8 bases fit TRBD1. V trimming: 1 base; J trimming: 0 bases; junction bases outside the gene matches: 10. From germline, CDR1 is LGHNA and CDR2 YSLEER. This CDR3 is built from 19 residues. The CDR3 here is CASSQARTGRSATNEKLFF. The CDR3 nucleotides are TGCGCCAGCAGCCAAGCTCGGACAGGGAGATCGGCAACTAATGAAAAACTGTTTTTT.

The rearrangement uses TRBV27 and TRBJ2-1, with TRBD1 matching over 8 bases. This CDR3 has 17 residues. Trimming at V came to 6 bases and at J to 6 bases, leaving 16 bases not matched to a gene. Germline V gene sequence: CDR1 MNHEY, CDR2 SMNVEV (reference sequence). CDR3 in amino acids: CASSPPSTGADFNEQFF. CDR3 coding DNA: TGTGCCAGCAGCCCCCCATCGACAGGGGCCGACTTCAATGAGCAGTTCTTC.

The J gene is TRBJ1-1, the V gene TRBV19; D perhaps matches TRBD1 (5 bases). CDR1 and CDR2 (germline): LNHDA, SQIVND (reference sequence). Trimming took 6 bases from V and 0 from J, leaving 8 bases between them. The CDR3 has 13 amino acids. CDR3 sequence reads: CASREGLNTEAFF. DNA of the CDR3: TGTGCCAGTAGGGAGGGGTTGAACACTGAAGCTTTCTTT.

DNA for the CDR3: TGTGCCAGTCGGGCCCGCACAGGGGGTTTTGGCTACACCTTC. Its protein product is CASRARTGGFGYTF. The chain combines TRBV19 with TRBJ1-2; 8 bases agree with TRBD1. Trimming at V came to 8 bases and at J to 7 bases, leaving 12 bases not matched to a gene. The CDR3 covers 14 residues. Germline values: CDR1 LNHDA, CDR2 SQIVND (reference sequence).

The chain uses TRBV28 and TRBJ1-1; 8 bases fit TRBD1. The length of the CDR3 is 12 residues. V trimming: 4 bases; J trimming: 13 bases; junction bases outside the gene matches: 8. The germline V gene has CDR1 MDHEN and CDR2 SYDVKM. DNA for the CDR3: TGTGCCAGCAGTTCTGGGGGACAGGATGTTTTCTTT. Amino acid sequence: CASSSGGQDVFF.

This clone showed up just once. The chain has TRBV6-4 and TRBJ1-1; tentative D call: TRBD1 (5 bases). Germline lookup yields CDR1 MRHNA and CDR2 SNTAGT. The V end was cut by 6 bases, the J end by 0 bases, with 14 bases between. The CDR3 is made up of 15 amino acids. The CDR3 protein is CASRTSPGMNTEAFF. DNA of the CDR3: TGTGCCAGCAGGACTAGTCCAGGGATGAACACTGAAGCTTTCTTT.

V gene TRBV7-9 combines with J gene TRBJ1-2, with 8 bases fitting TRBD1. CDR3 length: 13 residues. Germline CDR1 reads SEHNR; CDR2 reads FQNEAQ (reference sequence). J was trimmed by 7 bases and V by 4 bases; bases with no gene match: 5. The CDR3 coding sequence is TGTGCCAGCAGCTGGGGACAGGTCCGTGGCTACACCTTC. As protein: CASSWGQVRGYTF. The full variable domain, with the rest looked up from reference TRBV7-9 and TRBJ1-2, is DTGVSQNPRHKITKRGQNVTFRCDPISEHNRLYWYRQTLGQGPEFLTYFQNEAQLEKSRLLSDRFSAERPKGSFSTLEIQRTEQGDSAMYLCASSWGQVRGYTFGSGTRLTVV.

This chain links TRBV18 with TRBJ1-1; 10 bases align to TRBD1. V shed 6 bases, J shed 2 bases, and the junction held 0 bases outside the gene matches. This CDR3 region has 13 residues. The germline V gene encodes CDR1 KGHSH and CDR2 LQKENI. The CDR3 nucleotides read TGTGCCAGCTCGACAGGGGGCAACACTGAAGCTTTCTTT. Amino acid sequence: CASSTGGNTEAFF.